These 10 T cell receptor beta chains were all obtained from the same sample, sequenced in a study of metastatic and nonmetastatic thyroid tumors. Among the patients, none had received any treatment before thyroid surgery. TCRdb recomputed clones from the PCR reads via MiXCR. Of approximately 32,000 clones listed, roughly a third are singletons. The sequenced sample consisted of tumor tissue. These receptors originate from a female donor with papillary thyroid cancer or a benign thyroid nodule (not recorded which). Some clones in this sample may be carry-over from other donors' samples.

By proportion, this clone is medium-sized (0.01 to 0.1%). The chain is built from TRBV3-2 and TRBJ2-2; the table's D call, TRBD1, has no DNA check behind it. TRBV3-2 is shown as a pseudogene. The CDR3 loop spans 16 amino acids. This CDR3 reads CASSTGGGGGTGELFF. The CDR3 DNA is TGTGCCAGCTCTACCGGGGGAGGGGGAGGCACCGGGGAGCTGTTTTTT.

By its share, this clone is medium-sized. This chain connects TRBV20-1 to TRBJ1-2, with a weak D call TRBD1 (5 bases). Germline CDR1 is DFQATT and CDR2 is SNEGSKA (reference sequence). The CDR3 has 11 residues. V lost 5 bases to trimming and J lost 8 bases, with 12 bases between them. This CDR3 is CSAGGMGGYTF. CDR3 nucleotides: TGCAGTGCTGGGGGAATGGGGGGCTACACCTTC.

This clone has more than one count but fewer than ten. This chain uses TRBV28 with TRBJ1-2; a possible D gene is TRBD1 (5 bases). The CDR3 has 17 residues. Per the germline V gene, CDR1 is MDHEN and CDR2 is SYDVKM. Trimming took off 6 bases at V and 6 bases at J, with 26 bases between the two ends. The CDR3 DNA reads TGTGCCAGCAGCACAATTCACGGGGACGGCGGGATAGATGGCTACACCTTC. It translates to CASSTIHGDGGIDGYTF.

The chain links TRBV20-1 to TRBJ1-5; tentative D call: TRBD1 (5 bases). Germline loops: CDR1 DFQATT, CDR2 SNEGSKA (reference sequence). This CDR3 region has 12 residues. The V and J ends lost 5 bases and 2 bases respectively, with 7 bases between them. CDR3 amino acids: CSAAGGNQPQHF. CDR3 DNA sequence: TGCAGTGCTGCGGGGGGCAATCAGCCCCAGCATTTT.

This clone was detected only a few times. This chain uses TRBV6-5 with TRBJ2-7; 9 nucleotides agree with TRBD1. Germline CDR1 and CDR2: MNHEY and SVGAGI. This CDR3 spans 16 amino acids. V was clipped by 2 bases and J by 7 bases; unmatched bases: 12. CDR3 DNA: TGTGCCAGCAGTTACACCGGGACAGGGAACTGGGGGGAGCAGTACTTC. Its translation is CASSYTGTGNWGEQYF.

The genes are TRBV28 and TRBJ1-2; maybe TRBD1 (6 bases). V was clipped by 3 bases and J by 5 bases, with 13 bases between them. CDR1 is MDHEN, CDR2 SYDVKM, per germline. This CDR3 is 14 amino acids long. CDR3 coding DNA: TGTGCCAGCAGTTTGATGGGGGGGCCTTATGGCTACACCTTC. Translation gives CASSLMGGPYGYTF.

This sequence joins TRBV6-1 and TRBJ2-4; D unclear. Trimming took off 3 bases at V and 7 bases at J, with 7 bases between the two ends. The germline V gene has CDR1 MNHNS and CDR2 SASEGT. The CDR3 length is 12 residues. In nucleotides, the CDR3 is TGTGCCAGCAGTGAGGGTGCTAACATTCAGTACTTC. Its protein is CASSEGANIQYF.

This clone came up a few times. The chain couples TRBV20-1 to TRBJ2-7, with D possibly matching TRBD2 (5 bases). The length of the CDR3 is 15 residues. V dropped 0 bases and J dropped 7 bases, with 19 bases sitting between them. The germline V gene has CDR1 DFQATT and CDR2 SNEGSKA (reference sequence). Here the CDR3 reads CSARDPEGLGSEQYF. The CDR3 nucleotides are TGCAGTGCTAGAGACCCCGAGGGTCTGGGGAGTGAGCAGTACTTC.

The CDR3 sequence: CASREGGELFF. As DNA, the CDR3 is TGCGCCAGCAGGGAAGGGGGGGAGCTGTTTTTT. This rearrangement joins TRBV4-3 to TRBJ2-2; D is undetermined. This CDR3 has 11 amino acids. Deletions cut 6 bases from V and 8 bases from J, with 7 bases between. The germline CDR1 and CDR2 sequences are LGHNA and YSLEER.

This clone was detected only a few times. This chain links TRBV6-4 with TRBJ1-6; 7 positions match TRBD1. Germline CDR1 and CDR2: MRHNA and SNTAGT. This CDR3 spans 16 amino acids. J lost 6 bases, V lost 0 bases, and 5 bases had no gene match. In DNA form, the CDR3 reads TGTGCCAGCAGTGACTCACCAGGGGGGGTTAATTCACCCCTCCACTTT. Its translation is CASSDSPGGVNSPLHF.